This TCR beta chain stems from a study of blood T cell repertoires in COVID-19. Profiled with immunoSEQ multiplex PCR; TCRdb holds only in-frame clones, not every one. The table includes about 400,000 clones, roughly 91% detected once. The CDR3 is 16 amino acids. The ends were cut back, 3 bases at V and 3 bases at J, with 14 bases in the middle. From germline, CDR1 is SEHNR and CDR2 FQNEAQ (reference sequence). This TCR was recovered from a woman between 25 and 40 years old with acute or convalescent COVID-19. Sequencing was done on a sample of peripheral blood. The chain couples TRBV7-9 to TRBJ2-2, with D tentatively TRBD1 (6 bases). CDR3 region: CASSFVGAWDTGELFF. The CDR3 nucleotides are TGTGCCAGCAGCTTCGTGGGGGCATGGGACACCGGGGAGCTGTTTTTT.